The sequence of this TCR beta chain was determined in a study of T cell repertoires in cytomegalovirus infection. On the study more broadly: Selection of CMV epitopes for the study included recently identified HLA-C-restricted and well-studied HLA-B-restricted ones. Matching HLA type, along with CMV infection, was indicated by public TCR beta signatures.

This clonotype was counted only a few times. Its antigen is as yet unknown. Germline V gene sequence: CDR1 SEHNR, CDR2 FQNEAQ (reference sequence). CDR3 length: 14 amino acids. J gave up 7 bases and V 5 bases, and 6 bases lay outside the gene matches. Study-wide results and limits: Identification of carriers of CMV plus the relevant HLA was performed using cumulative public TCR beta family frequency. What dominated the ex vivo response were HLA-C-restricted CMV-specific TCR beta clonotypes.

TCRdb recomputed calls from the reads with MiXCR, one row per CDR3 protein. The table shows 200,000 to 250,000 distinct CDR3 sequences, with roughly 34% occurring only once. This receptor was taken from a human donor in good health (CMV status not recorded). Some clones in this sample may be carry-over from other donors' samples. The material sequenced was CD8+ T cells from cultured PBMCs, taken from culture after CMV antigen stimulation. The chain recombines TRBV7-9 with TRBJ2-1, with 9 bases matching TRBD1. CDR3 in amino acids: CASSPTGGGNEQFF. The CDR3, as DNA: TGTGCCAGCAGCCCGACAGGGGGAGGGAATGAGCAGTTCTTC.